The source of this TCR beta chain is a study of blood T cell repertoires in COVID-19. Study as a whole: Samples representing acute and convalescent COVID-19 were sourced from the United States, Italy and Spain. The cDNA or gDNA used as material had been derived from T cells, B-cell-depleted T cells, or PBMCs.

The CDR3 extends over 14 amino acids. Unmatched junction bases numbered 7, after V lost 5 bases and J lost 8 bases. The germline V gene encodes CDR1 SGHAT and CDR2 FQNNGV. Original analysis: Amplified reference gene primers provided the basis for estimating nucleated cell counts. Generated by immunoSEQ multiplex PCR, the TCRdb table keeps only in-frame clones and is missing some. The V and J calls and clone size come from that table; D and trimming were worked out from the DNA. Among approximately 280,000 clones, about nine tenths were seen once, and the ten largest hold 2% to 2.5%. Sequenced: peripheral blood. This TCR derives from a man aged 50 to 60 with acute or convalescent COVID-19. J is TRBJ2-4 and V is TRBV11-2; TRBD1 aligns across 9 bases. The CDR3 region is CASSKDRGIYIQYF. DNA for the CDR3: TGTGCCAGCAGCAAGGACAGGGGTATCTACATTCAGTACTTC.